This T cell receptor (beta chain) was sequenced in a study of blood T cell repertoires in COVID-19. Study context: Researchers got acute and convalescent COVID-19 samples from the United States, Italy and Spain. Nucleic acid was either cDNA or gDNA, and it came from T cells, B-cell-depleted T cells, or PBMCs.

This CDR3 region has 15 residues. Germline trimming cut 5 bases from V and 4 bases from J; bases unmatched to any gene: 8. Looked up from germline, CDR1 is MDHEN and CDR2 is SYDVKM. Original handling: Researchers report that nucleated cell counts were estimated from reference gene primer amplification. The repertoire was sequenced with immunoSEQ multiplex PCR; TCRdb's copy has only in-frame clones and lacks some. V and J calls and clone size are given by that table; D and trimming were obtained from the DNA. The repertoire has tens of thousands of clones, around 82% of them found once; the top ten carry 10%.

The chain employs TRBV28 and TRBJ2-5, with 9 bases lining up with TRBD1. This TCR derives from a man in his 60s with acute or convalescent COVID-19. Material for sequencing was peripheral blood. CDR3 nucleotides: TGTGCCAGCAGTGTCCCGGGACAGGGTAGAGAGACCCAGTACTTC. Encoded protein: CASSVPGQGRETQYF.